Here is one T cell receptor (beta chain) with its context. Other DNA sequences of this sample code for an identical CDR3. The naive CD8 subset, CD45RO-negative cells positively selected for CCR7, excluded terminally differentiated effector memory CD45RA+ cells. Recent vaccinations or acute infections were absent in the healthy HIV-negative adult donors. This CDR3 has 12 amino acids. In germline, CDR1 is MDHEN, CDR2 SYDVKM. The V and J ends lost 2 bases and 4 bases respectively, with 6 bases between them. The DNA input per sorted-subset replicate PCR was 200 to 250 ng, corresponding to 28,000 or so T cell genomes. As handled by the study authors: Junction-only sequences without quality scores came from ImmunoSEQ, so filtering differed. Assay: immunoSEQ multiplex PCR; the TCRdb copy retains only in-frame clones and omits some. Clone size and the V and J calls come from that table; the DNA yielded D and trimming. The sample yields approximately 1.9 million clones, approximately 92% seen once.

The sample comes from a study of shared clonotypes between healthy human individuals. Sequenced: naive CD8+ T cells from PBMCs. The gene calls are TRBV28 and TRBJ2-7; D is possibly TRBD2 (6 bases). The TCR originated in a young man in good health. Some clones in this sample may be carry-over from other donors' samples. The CDR3 is CASSLGGYEQYF. The DNA for the CDR3 is TGTGCCAGCAGTTTAGGGGGGTACGAGCAGTACTTC.